This TCR beta chain appears in the sequencing data of a study of T cells in Graves' hyperthyroidism and ophthalmopathy. RNA transcripts were the template for amplifying TCR beta CDR3 regions. Using the HTBI primer set, a first-round RT-PCR was run on the TCR CDR3. TCRdb processed the multiplex PCR reads anew with MiXCR; each CDR3 protein has one entry. The sample records 340,000 or so distinct CDR3 sequences, over 20% being singletons. About this clonotype itself: The junction does not match germline at one end; this may be a read error.

The CDR3 contains 13 residues. CDR1 and CDR2 (germline): DFQATT, SNEGSKA (reference sequence). The TCR was taken from a woman in her forties or fifties with Graves' hyperthyroidism. The sample consisted of blood. The chain is built from TRBV20-1 and TRBJ1-2; D is unresolved. The CDR3 region is CGARVPENYGYTF. DNA for the CDR3: TGCGGTGCTAGAGTTCCCGAGAACTATGGCTACACCTTC.